One sample yielded the 27 T cell receptor beta chains listed below, sequenced in a study of human thymus T cells. Obtained as resections during corrective heart surgery, the thymus tissue was then studied. Assay used: immunoSEQ multiplex PCR; TCRdb lists only in-frame clones, some missing. This sample has 65,000 to 90,000 clones; 85% to 95% occur once, and the top ten carry 0.03% to 0.035%. The sequenced sample was thymus tissue. All receptors come from a girl under three years old with a congenital heart defect but otherwise immunologically healthy.

V gene TRBV7-2 combines with J gene TRBJ2-5, with 7 bases aligning to TRBD1. Germline V CDR1 and CDR2: SGHTA, FQGNSA. V dropped 3 bases and J dropped 1; count of bases not matched to a gene: 5. The CDR3 totals 15 residues. Here the CDR3 DNA reads TGTGCCAGCAGCTTTGAGGACAGGTCCCAAGAGACCCAGTACTTC. It yields the protein CASSFEDRSQETQYF.

This rearrangement joins TRBV6-5 to TRBJ1-1; D gene unclear. From germline, CDR1 is MNHEY and CDR2 SVGAGI. V lost 6 bases to trimming and J lost 0 bases, with 5 bases between them. The CDR3 length is 12 residues. The CDR3 is CASSHLNTEAFF. CDR3 in DNA: TGTGCCAGCAGCCACCTGAACACTGAAGCTTTCTTT.

This rearrangement joins TRBV4-2 to TRBJ2-1; maybe TRBD2 (5 bases). The CDR3 consists of 18 residues. Germline lookup yields CDR1 LGHNA and CDR2 YNFKEQ. V lost 3 bases and J lost 6, with 24 bases in between. The DNA of the CDR3 is TGTGCCAGCAGCCATCCGCTAGCCCCCGGCCCTGCTTGCAATGAGCAGTTCTTC. Translating gives CASSHPLAPGPACNEQFF.

CDR3 coding DNA: TGTGCCAGCAGTAACCGGGGTACAGATACGCAGTATTTT. It translates to CASSNRGTDTQYF. The V gene is TRBV5-8, the J gene TRBJ2-3; maybe TRBD2 (5 bases). V was pared by 5 bases and J by 3 bases, with 10 bases between. Germline V gives CDR1 SGHTS, CDR2 YDEGEE. The CDR3 extends over 13 amino acids.

This chain links TRBV2 with TRBJ2-5; TRBD1 aligns across 9 bases. CDR1 and CDR2 (germline): SNHLY, FYNNEI. Trimming cost V 5 bases and J 2 bases; bases outside gene matches: 9. The CDR3 runs to 16 residues. CDR3 protein: CASSPTWDREQETQYF. DNA for the CDR3: TGTGCCAGCAGTCCGACTTGGGACAGGGAGCAAGAGACCCAGTACTTC.

This chain uses TRBV5-4 with TRBJ1-4, with 9 bases that match TRBD1. Germline V gene data show CDR1 as SGHNT and CDR2 as YYREEE (reference sequence). V dropped 4 bases and J dropped 6; count of bases not matched to a gene: 4. The CDR3 spans 14 residues. The CDR3 nucleotides are TGTGCCAGCAGCCCGGGACAGGGCCATGAAAAACTGTTTTTT. Translated, it gives CASSPGQGHEKLFF.

The rearrangement uses TRBV7-9 and TRBJ1-1; perhaps TRBD1 as D (5 bases). The CDR3 runs to 17 residues. Trimming shortened V by 2 bases and J by 4 bases, and 20 bases separated the two germline ends. CDR1 is SEHNR and CDR2 is FQNEAQ in the germline V gene (reference sequence). The CDR3 loop reads CASSLWGVALGSTEAFF. The DNA of the CDR3 is TGTGCCAGCAGCTTATGGGGGGTAGCGTTGGGGAGCACTGAAGCTTTCTTT.

The chain has TRBV27 and TRBJ2-2, with a tentative D call TRBD1 (7 bases). The CDR3 loop spans 15 amino acids. CDR1 MNHEY and CDR2 SMNVEV come from the germline V gene (reference sequence). V dropped 6 bases and J dropped 4 bases, with 15 bases sitting between them. The CDR3 nucleotides read TGTGCCAGCAGCAGACAGGGAGGTGGCACCGGGGAGCTGTTTTTT. Residues: CASSRQGGGTGELFF.

This chain connects TRBV4-3 to TRBJ2-4, with 9 bases identical to TRBD1. The germline CDR1 and CDR2 sequences are LGHNA and YSLEER. This CDR3 comprises 14 residues. J lost 7 bases, V lost 4 bases, and 5 bases had no gene match. The CDR3, as DNA: TGCGCCAGCAGCCTAAGACAGGGGGGTAACATTCAGTACTTC. Amino acids: CASSLRQGGNIQYF.

This rearrangement joins TRBV5-4 to TRBJ2-7, with unresolved D. V was clipped by 2 bases and J by 0 bases, with 6 bases between them. The CDR3 contains 13 residues. Germline V gene data show CDR1 as SGHNT and CDR2 as YYREEE (reference sequence). DNA of the CDR3: TGTGCCAGCAGCTTCGGCGCCTCCTACGAGCAGTACTTC. Translated: CASSFGASYEQYF. The variable domain in full, completed from reference TRBV5-4 and TRBJ2-7, reads ETGVTQSPTHLIKTRGQQVTLRCSSQSGHNTVSWYQQALGQGPQFIFQYYREEENGRGNFPPRFSGLQFPNYSSELNVNALELDDSALYLCASSFGASYEQYFGPGTRLTVT.

V usage is TRBV6-6 and J usage is TRBJ1-4; D is uncertain. This CDR3 comprises 14 residues. Germline V CDR1 and CDR2: MNHNY, SVGAGI (reference sequence). With 2 bases removed from V and 7 bases from J, the gap between germline ends came to 11 bases. CDR3 protein: CASSYRDIGEKLFF. The CDR3 nucleotides read TGTGCCAGCAGTTACAGAGACATAGGTGAAAAACTGTTTTTT.

The chain couples TRBV7-2 to TRBJ2-3; D ambiguous. From germline, CDR1 is SGHTA and CDR2 FQGNSA. This CDR3 is built from 18 residues. V dropped 3 bases and J dropped 7 bases, with 26 bases sitting between them. This CDR3 is CASSLPDMDLAPKYTQYF. The CDR3 coding sequence is TGTGCCAGCAGCTTGCCCGATATGGACCTTGCCCCGAAATATACGCAGTATTTT.

This chain uses TRBV2 with TRBJ2-2; 8 bases fit TRBD2. Germline V CDR1 and CDR2: SNHLY, FYNNEI. This CDR3 has 17 amino acids. Trimming removed 3 bases from V and 4 bases from J; junction bases left unmatched: 10. Here the CDR3 DNA reads TGTGCCAGCAGTGAGAGGGCCCTGCGGGAGGTCACCGGGGAGCTGTTTTTT. Protein sequence: CASSERALREVTGELFF.

The gene calls are TRBV2 and TRBJ2-5; TRBD1 aligns across 7 bases. CDR3 size: 14 residues. Trimming removed 4 bases from V and 5 bases from J; junction bases left unmatched: 7. From germline, CDR1 is SNHLY and CDR2 FYNNEI. The CDR3 nucleotides read TGTGCCAGCAGTGCTGGAAGGGGGCCGGAGACCCAGTACTTC. Translating gives CASSAGRGPETQYF.

Comment on this clone: This sample also contains other DNA sequences that code for the same CDR3. J is TRBJ2-5 and V is TRBV29-1; 7 bases are a match to TRBD2. Unmatched junction bases numbered 12, after V lost 3 bases and J lost 5 bases. The CDR3 is 15 amino acids. Looked up from germline, CDR1 is SQVTM and CDR2 is ANQGSEA. The CDR3 is CSVDPGTSGTETQYF. CDR3 nucleotides: TGCAGCGTTGACCCAGGGACCAGCGGGACGGAGACCCAGTACTTC.

The chain is built from TRBV4-1 and TRBJ2-7; TRBD2 agrees at 7 bases. The ends lost 4 bases at V and 9 bases at J; junction bases unmatched: 15. Germline V gives CDR1 MGHRA, CDR2 YSYEKL. This CDR3 region has 15 residues. The DNA of the CDR3 is TGCGCCAGCAGCCGACGACTAGCAGACCAATTCGGGCAGTACTTC. The encoded protein is CASSRRLADQFGQYF.

CDR3 in DNA: TGCGCCAGCAGCCAAGATCGGAGGGGGCCATCCTCGGGGGGCACCATATATTTT. It specifies CASSQDRRGPSSGGTIYF. The V gene is TRBV4-1, the J gene TRBJ1-3; 7 bases align to TRBD1. With V trimmed by 0 bases and J by 9 bases, 17 bases remained unmatched. Germline values: CDR1 MGHRA, CDR2 YSYEKL. The CDR3 extends over 18 amino acids.

V usage is TRBV11-2 and J usage is TRBJ2-3, with 8 bases matching TRBD2. Trimming removed 1 base from V and 4 bases from J; junction bases left unmatched: 7. The germline V gene encodes CDR1 SGHAT and CDR2 FQNNGV. This CDR3 has 16 residues. CDR3 protein: CASSLVRAGVADTQYF. The CDR3 DNA reads TGTGCCAGCAGCTTAGTACGAGCGGGAGTTGCAGATACGCAGTATTTT.

V gene TRBV29-1 combines with J gene TRBJ1-1; D call uncertain. Germline V gene data show CDR1 as SQVTM and CDR2 as ANQGSEA. V lost 6 bases to trimming and J lost 1 base, with 12 bases between them. CDR3 size: 13 residues. CDR3 sequence: CSVGRRENTEAFF. Written as DNA, the CDR3 is TGCAGCGTAGGACGTAGGGAGAACACTGAAGCTTTCTTT.

V is TRBV4-1 and J is TRBJ2-7; TRBD2 might be the D (6 bases). CDR1 and CDR2 (germline): MGHRA, YSYEKL. The CDR3 runs 16 residues. Trimming took off 3 bases at V and 3 bases at J, with 18 bases between the two ends. CDR3 in amino acids: CASSQSDYPLIYEQYF. Written as DNA, the CDR3 is TGCGCCAGCAGCCAGTCGGACTACCCCCTTATCTACGAGCAGTACTTC.

V is TRBV19 and J is TRBJ1-4; 7 nucleotides line up with TRBD1. The CDR3 contains 13 residues. Trimming removed 8 bases from V and 7 bases from J; junction bases left unmatched: 7. CDR1 and CDR2 (germline): LNHDA, SQIVND (reference sequence). The CDR3 here is CASSRGQSEKLFF. CDR3 in DNA: TGTGCCAGTTCTAGGGGGCAGAGTGAAAAACTGTTTTTT.

The chain couples TRBV18 to TRBJ2-1, with D tentatively TRBD1 or TRBD2 (5 bases each). CDR1 is KGHSH and CDR2 is LQKENI in the germline V gene. V lost 5 bases, J lost 2 bases, and 16 bases lay in between. The CDR3 runs to 16 residues. The DNA for the CDR3 is TGTGCCAGCTCAGATCCGGGAAGGGACGCCTACAATGAGCAGTTCTTC. Translation gives CASSDPGRDAYNEQFF.

V gene TRBV2 combines with J gene TRBJ2-5; maybe TRBD1 (6 bases). The V and J ends lost 4 bases and 3 bases respectively, with 12 bases between them. CDR1 is SNHLY, CDR2 FYNNEI, per germline. The CDR3 is made up of 14 amino acids. CDR3 sequence (DNA): TGTGCCAGCAGTGGTGGGACAACAAAAGAGACCCAGTACTTC. It is translated as CASSGGTTKETQYF.

V and J are TRBV12-5 and TRBJ1-1, with unresolved D. This CDR3 has 13 amino acids. V dropped 6 bases and J dropped 4 bases, with 12 bases sitting between them. Germline V lookup: CDR1 LGHNT, CDR2 FRNRAP. The CDR3 region has the DNA TGTGCTAGTGGCAGACCTAGTCGCACTGAAGCTTTCTTT. Amino acid sequence: CASGRPSRTEAFF. The variable domain in full, with the rest retrieved from reference TRBV12-5 and TRBJ1-1, is DARVTQTPRHKVTEMGQEVTMRCQPILGHNTVFWYRQTMMQGLELLAYFRNRAPLDDSGMPKDRFSAEMPDATLATLKIQPSEPRDSAVYFCASGRPSRTEAFFGQGTRLTVV.

The V call is TRBV6-5, the J call TRBJ2-6; D is uncertain. V lost 0 bases and J lost 6, with 6 bases in between. Germline CDR1 reads MNHEY; CDR2 reads SVGAGI. This CDR3 is built from 14 residues. This CDR3 is CASSYSITANVLTF. The CDR3 DNA is TGTGCCAGCAGTTACTCAATTACGGCCAACGTCCTGACTTTC.

The sample holds one count of this clone. This chain joins TRBV14 and TRBJ2-7, with D possibly TRBD1 on 6 matching bases. This CDR3 spans 17 amino acids. CDR1 is SGHDN and CDR2 is FVKESK in the germline V gene. Trimming took 0 bases from V and 3 from J, leaving 18 bases between them. The CDR3 sequence is CASSQEPRTVFSYEQYF. CDR3 in DNA: TGTGCCAGCAGCCAAGAACCGAGGACAGTATTTAGCTACGAGCAGTACTTC.

The V and J genes are TRBV28 and TRBJ2-2; 9 bases match TRBD1. The CDR3 has 17 residues. V was clipped by 6 bases and J by 5 bases; unmatched bases: 13. Germline CDR1 is MDHEN and CDR2 is SYDVKM. The DNA of the CDR3 is TGTGCCAGCAGGCGGTTGAGGGACAGGGATAAAACCGGGGAGCTGTTTTTT. Protein product: CASRRLRDRDKTGELFF.